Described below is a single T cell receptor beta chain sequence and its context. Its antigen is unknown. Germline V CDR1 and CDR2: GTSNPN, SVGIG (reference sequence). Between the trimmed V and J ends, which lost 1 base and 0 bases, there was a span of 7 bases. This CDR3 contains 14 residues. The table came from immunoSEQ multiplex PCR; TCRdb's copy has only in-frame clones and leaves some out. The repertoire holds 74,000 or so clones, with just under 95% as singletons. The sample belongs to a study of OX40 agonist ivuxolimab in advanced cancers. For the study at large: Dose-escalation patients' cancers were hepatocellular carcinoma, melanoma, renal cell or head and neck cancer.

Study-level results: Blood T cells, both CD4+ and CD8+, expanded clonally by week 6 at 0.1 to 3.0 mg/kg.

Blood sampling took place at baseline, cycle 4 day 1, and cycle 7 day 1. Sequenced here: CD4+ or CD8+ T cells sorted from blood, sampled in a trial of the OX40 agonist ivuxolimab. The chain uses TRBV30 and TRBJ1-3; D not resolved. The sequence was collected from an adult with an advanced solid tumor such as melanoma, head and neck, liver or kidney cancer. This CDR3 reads CAWSAANSGNTIYF. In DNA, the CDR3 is TGTGCCTGGAGTGCGGCTAACTCTGGAAACACCATATATTTT.